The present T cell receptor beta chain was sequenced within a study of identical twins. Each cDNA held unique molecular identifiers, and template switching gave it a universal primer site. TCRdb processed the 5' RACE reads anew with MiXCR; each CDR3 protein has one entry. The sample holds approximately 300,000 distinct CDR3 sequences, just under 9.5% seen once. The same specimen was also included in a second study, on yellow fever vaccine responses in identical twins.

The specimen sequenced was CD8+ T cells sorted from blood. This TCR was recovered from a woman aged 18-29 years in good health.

CDR3 residues: CASSEWLAASTDTQYF. In nucleotides, the CDR3 is TGTGCCAGCAGTGAGTGGCTAGCGGCTAGCACAGATACGCAGTATTTT. The chain employs TRBV2 and TRBJ2-3; 7 nucleotides align to TRBD2. Trimming cost V 3 bases and J 0 bases; bases outside gene matches: 6. There are 16 residues in the CDR3. The germline gives CDR1 SNHLY, CDR2 FYNNEI.